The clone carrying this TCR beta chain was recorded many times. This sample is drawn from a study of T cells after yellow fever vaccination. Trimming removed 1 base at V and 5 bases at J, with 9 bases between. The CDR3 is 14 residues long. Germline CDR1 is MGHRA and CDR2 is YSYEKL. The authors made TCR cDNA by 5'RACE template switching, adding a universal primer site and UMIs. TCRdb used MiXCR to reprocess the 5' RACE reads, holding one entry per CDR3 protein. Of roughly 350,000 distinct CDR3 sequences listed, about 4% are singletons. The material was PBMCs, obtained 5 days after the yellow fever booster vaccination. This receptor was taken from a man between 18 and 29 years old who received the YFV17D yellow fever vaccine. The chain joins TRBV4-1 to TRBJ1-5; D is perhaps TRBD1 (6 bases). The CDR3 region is CASSQGAGDQPQHF. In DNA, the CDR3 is TGCGCCAGCAGCCAAGGGGCAGGGGATCAGCCCCAGCATTTT.